The clone carrying this T cell receptor beta chain was picked up many times. The antigen is unknown. V was pared by 1 base and J by 6 bases, with 9 bases between. This CDR3 contains 13 residues. CDR1 MDHEN and CDR2 SYDVKM come from the germline V gene. These data come from a study of blood T cells in healthy people across ages. Combining a sample-barcoded 5' primer with a J-beta primer mix, a second PCR ran for roughly 6 to 12 cycles. One entry per CDR3 protein, called by TCRdb with MiXCR from the 5' RACE reads. The sample consists of about 840,000 distinct CDR3 sequences, 25% to 35% of them appearing once. The study's findings and limits: Across the age range, TCR beta diversity per million T cells fell in a roughly linear way.

These data also formed part of another study, on T cells of mothers and their children.

The J gene is TRBJ1-1, the V gene TRBV28, with D perhaps matching TRBD1 (5 bases). The sequencing sample was made of blood. The source of this sequence is a woman in her forties in good health. The DNA for the CDR3 is TGTGCCAGCAGTTTATCACAGGCCCCTGAAGCTTTCTTT. It translates to CASSLSQAPEAFF.